The 8 T cell receptor beta chains presented below share a single source sample, sequenced in a study of blood T cell repertoires in COVID-19. Assay used: immunoSEQ multiplex PCR; TCRdb lists only in-frame clones, some missing. The table has about 200,000 clones, approximately 90% seen once. The sequencing input was peripheral blood. Every receptor here comes from a man aged 35 to 55 with acute or convalescent COVID-19.

The rearrangement joins TRBV7-9 to TRBJ2-5, with 12 bases matching TRBD2. The V gene end was trimmed by 4 bases and the J gene end by 5 bases; junction bases not matched to a gene: 14. Germline lookup yields CDR1 SEHNR and CDR2 FQNEAQ (reference sequence). The CDR3 has 18 amino acids. In DNA form, the CDR3 reads TGTGCCAGCAGCTCGACTAGCGGGGGACCTTCTTCTCGGGAGACCCAGTACTTC. It yields the protein CASSSTSGGPSSRETQYF.

The chain has TRBV28 and TRBJ2-7; perhaps TRBD1 as D (6 bases). V was clipped by 7 bases and J by 5 bases, with 21 bases between them. CDR3 length: 15 residues. Germline V lookup: CDR1 MDHEN, CDR2 SYDVKM. CDR3 amino acids: CASISSGGGKNEQYF. CDR3 DNA sequence: TGTGCCAGCATCTCGAGTGGTGGGGGCAAGAACGAGCAGTACTTC.

CDR3 in DNA: TGTGCCAGCAGTTCATGGGGACAGGGAGGGAGTGAGCAGTTCTTC. Translated, it gives CASSSWGQGGSEQFF. The chain is built from TRBV27 and TRBJ2-1; 9 bases line up with TRBD1. Germline assignment: CDR1 MNHEY and CDR2 SMNVEV (reference sequence). With V trimmed by 4 bases and J by 9 bases, 10 bases remained unmatched. This CDR3 contains 15 residues.

The chain uses TRBV28 and TRBJ1-3; no firm D call. With 5 bases removed from V and 1 base from J, the gap between germline ends came to 9 bases. Germline lookup yields CDR1 MDHEN and CDR2 SYDVKM. The CDR3 runs to 14 residues. CDR3 bases: TGTGCCAGCAGTGGCTCGGGTTCTGGAAACACCATATATTTT. Translation gives CASSGSGSGNTIYF.

The chain recombines TRBV3-1 (or the pseudogene TRBV3-2) with TRBJ2-5; 7 bases align to TRBD2. This CDR3 region has 15 residues. Germline assignment: CDR1 LGHDT and CDR2 YNNKEL (reference sequence). The ends lost 3 bases at V and 2 bases at J; junction bases unmatched: 6. The CDR3 is CASSQGGLAQETQYF. CDR3 coding DNA: TGTGCCAGCAGCCAGGGGGGGTTGGCTCAAGAGACCCAGTACTTC.

The chain has TRBV19 and TRBJ1-5; tentatively, D is TRBD1 (5 bases). Trimming stripped 10 bases from V and 5 bases from J, with 15 bases between. The CDR3 runs to 13 residues. CDR1 and CDR2 from the germline V gene are LNHDA and SQIVND (reference sequence). In nucleotides, the CDR3 is TGTGCCACCTCTCCAGGGTGGGATCAGCCCCAGCATTTT. It yields the protein CATSPGWDQPQHF.

The chain uses TRBV6-5 and TRBJ2-7, with D possibly TRBD2 on 5 matching bases. The V and J ends lost 6 bases and 0 bases respectively, with 15 bases between them. Germline V gene sequence: CDR1 MNHEY, CDR2 SVGAGI. The CDR3 contains 15 residues. The CDR3 is CASRGAPGSSYEQYF. DNA for the CDR3: TGTGCCAGCAGGGGAGCACCAGGTAGCTCCTACGAGCAGTACTTC.

The J gene is TRBJ2-5, the V gene TRBV28, with D tentatively TRBD2 (6 bases). With 4 bases removed from V and 3 bases from J, the gap between germline ends came to 15 bases. Germline values: CDR1 MDHEN, CDR2 SYDVKM. This CDR3 is 15 amino acids long. The CDR3 bases are TGTGCCAGCAGTTCCGCGGGGACCGGGGAAGAGACCCAGTACTTC. It specifies CASSSAGTGEETQYF.